Each of the 8 T cell receptor beta chains below was sequenced from the same sample in a study of T cell repertoires in cytomegalovirus infection. TCRdb fed the reads into MiXCR, producing one record per CDR3 protein. The sample has 550,000 to 850,000 distinct CDR3 sequences, around a third seen once. No antigen has been identified for these receptors. The sequenced sample was cultured PBMCs, obtained from culture after CMV antigen stimulation. The receptors shown here come from a human donor in good health (CMV status not recorded). Some clones in this sample may be carry-over from other donors' samples.

The chain couples TRBV9 to TRBJ1-5, with 7 bases matching TRBD1. The CDR3 is 14 amino acids. Trimming removed 3 bases from V and 5 bases from J; junction bases left unmatched: 5. The germline V gene encodes CDR1 SGDLS and CDR2 YYNGEE. The DNA for the CDR3 is TGTGCCAGCAGCGCTACAGGGGCCCATCAGCCCCAGCATTTT. It codes for CASSATGAHQPQHF.

This clonotype was seen a few times. The chain recombines TRBV7-2 with TRBJ2-6; D is undetermined. This CDR3 region has 15 residues. Germline assignment: CDR1 SGHTA and CDR2 FQGNSA. Trimming cost V 5 bases and J 0 bases, with 8 bases left between them. As DNA, the CDR3 is TGTGCCAGCAGCGGTTTTGGCTCTGGGGCCAACGTCCTGACTTTC. Its translation: CASSGFGSGANVLTF.

This clonotype was seen only a few times. The J gene is TRBJ2-3, the V gene TRBV6-1; the D gene is possibly TRBD1 (6 bases). V lost 7 bases to trimming and J lost 3 bases, with 29 bases between them. This CDR3 comprises 19 residues. The V gene's germline CDR1 is MNHNS and CDR2 SASEGT. This chain's CDR3 is CASTLLPLRDNFITDTQYF. CDR3 coding DNA: TGTGCCAGCACCCTATTACCTCTCCGGGACAACTTTATAACAGATACGCAGTATTTT.

The V gene is TRBV28, the J gene TRBJ1-5; weak D call: TRBD1 (5 bases). Germline V gene lookup returns CDR1 MDHEN and CDR2 SYDVKM. Deletions cut 6 bases from V and 2 bases from J, with 17 bases between. The CDR3 contains 16 residues. The CDR3 protein is CASSPGGGGGNQPQHF. The CDR3 DNA reads TGTGCCAGCAGCCCAGGTGGCGGAGGGGGCAATCAGCCCCAGCATTTT. Filled out from reference TRBV28 and TRBJ1-5, the complete variable domain reads DVKVTQSSRYLVKRTGEKVFLECVQDMDHENMFWYRQDPGLGLRLIYFSYDVKMKEKGDIPEGYSVSREKKERFSLILESASTNQTSMYLCASSPGGGGGNQPQHFGDGTRLSIL.

The chain employs TRBV7-2 and TRBJ2-1, with D tentatively TRBD1 (6 bases). V dropped 5 bases and J dropped 14 bases, with 25 bases sitting between them. The CDR3 runs 15 residues. The germline V gene has CDR1 SGHTA and CDR2 FQGNSA. The CDR3 region is CASSAESIQGGREFF. The DNA for the CDR3 is TGTGCCAGCAGCGCCGAGTCCATACAAGGGGGTAGAGAGTTCTTC.

The chain couples TRBV5-4 to TRBJ2-5; D possibly corresponds to TRBD2 (5 bases). Per the germline V gene, CDR1 is SGHNT and CDR2 is YYREEE (reference sequence). Between the trimmed V and J ends, which lost 4 bases and 2 bases, there was a span of 15 bases. The CDR3 sequence is 15 residues long. In DNA, the CDR3 is TGTGCCAGCAGCCCTCGCGTGAGGGAGCAAGAGACCCAGTACTTC. Its protein product is CASSPRVREQETQYF. The complete variable domain, with remaining parts taken from reference TRBV5-4 and TRBJ2-5, reads ETGVTQSPTHLIKTRGQQVTLRCSSQSGHNTVSWYQQALGQGPQFIFQYYREEENGRGNFPPRFSGLQFPNYSSELNVNALELDDSALYLCASSPRVREQETQYFGPGTRLLVL.

The rearrangement joins TRBV7-2 to TRBJ1-3; D possibly corresponds to TRBD1 (6 bases). Per germline, CDR1 SGHTA and CDR2 FQGNSA. Between the trimmed V and J ends, which lost 0 bases and 2 bases, there was a span of 11 bases. CDR3 length: 16 amino acids. This CDR3 is CASSLAQRQAGNTIYF. For the CDR3, the DNA is TGTGCCAGCAGCTTAGCCCAACGACAGGCTGGAAACACCATATATTTT.

This clonotype was counted at least ten times. The chain uses TRBV7-2 and TRBJ2-1; perhaps TRBD1 as D (5 bases). This CDR3 has 15 amino acids. The germline V gene encodes CDR1 SGHTA and CDR2 FQGNSA. V was cut by 8 bases and J by 0 bases, with 14 bases left in between. The CDR3: CASGVGRSSYNEQFF. The CDR3 DNA follows: TGTGCCAGCGGAGTGGGGCGAAGCTCCTACAATGAGCAGTTCTTC.